This T cell receptor beta chain was captured by sequencing in a study of neurological immune-mediated disorders. This clonotype was detected ten times or more. Time point denoted: longitudinal time-point 3. The CDR3 extends over 14 amino acids. Trimming shortened V by 0 bases and J by 1 base, and 9 bases separated the two germline ends. CDR1 and CDR2 from the germline V gene are DFQATT and SNEGSKA (reference sequence). The cDNA was synthesized by means of template-switch 5'RACE, which was carried out with 10-nucleotide random UMIs. TCRdb independently ran MiXCR on the 5' RACE reads; one entry per CDR3 protein. Of fewer than 55,000 distinct CDR3 sequences in the sample, about 13% were seen once.

This receptor was obtained from a male donor with HTLV-1-associated myelopathy (HAM/TSP). The sample consisted of PBMCs. The chain is built from TRBV20-1 and TRBJ1-1; D is ambiguous. The CDR3 is CSARDPRGNTEAFF. The CDR3 DNA reads as TGCAGTGCTAGAGACCCCCGAGGGAACACTGAAGCTTTCTTT.